These 11 T cell receptor beta chains were sequenced from one sample in a study of T cells after yellow fever vaccination. TCRdb reprocessed the 5' RACE reads via MiXCR and lists one record per CDR3 protein. The data contain about 320,000 distinct CDR3 sequences, around 6.8% of them seen just once; the ten biggest clones take up 15% to 20%. Sample: PBMCs, taken around 45 days after the first yellow fever vaccination. These receptors came from a young man who received the YFV17D yellow fever vaccine.

The rearrangement uses TRBV15 and TRBJ2-5, with D unresolved. V was cut by 3 bases and J by 7 bases, with 9 bases left in between. This CDR3 is 12 amino acids long. Germline lookup yields CDR1 LNHNV and CDR2 YYDKDF (reference sequence). CDR3 sequence: CATSSPLGTQYF. CDR3 in DNA: TGTGCCACCAGCAGCCCCCTAGGGACCCAGTACTTC.

The rearrangement uses TRBV12-3 or TRBV12-4 and TRBJ2-7, with D possibly being TRBD2 (6 bases). V lost 3 bases and J 6 bases, leaving 12 bases between the germline ends. CDR3 size: 13 residues. Here the CDR3 reads CASSFLDYTEQYF. The CDR3 DNA sequence: TGTGCCAGCAGTTTCCTGGACTATACCGAGCAGTACTTC.

CDR3 sequence reads: CASSLAQGGGELFF. The CDR3 region has the DNA TGCGCCAGCAGCTTGGCGCAGGGAGGCGGGGAGCTGTTTTTT. This sequence joins TRBV5-1 and TRBJ2-2; possibly TRBD2 for D (6 bases). Trimming shortened V by 0 bases and J by 7 bases, and 10 bases separated the two germline ends. Germline V gives CDR1 SGHRS, CDR2 YFSETQ. The CDR3 runs to 14 residues.

This clonotype came up many times. The gene calls are TRBV29-1 and TRBJ2-7; 9 nucleotides line up with TRBD1. Germline assignment: CDR1 SQVTM and CDR2 ANQGSEA. V shed 6 bases and J 4 bases; nucleotides not matched to a gene: 10. CDR3 length: 14 residues. The CDR3 protein is CSVDAGTGFYEQYF. DNA of the CDR3: TGCAGCGTGGACGCCGGGACAGGGTTTTACGAGCAGTACTTC.

In this sample, this clonotype turned up a few times. The rearrangement uses TRBV7-9 and TRBJ2-3; 10 bases line up with TRBD1. CDR3 length: 15 amino acids. In germline, CDR1 is SEHNR, CDR2 FQNEAQ (reference sequence). Trimming at V came to 4 bases and at J to 4 bases, leaving 5 bases not matched to a gene. CDR3 in amino acids: CASSSMTGGPDTQYF. As DNA, the CDR3 is TGTGCCAGCAGCTCAATGACAGGGGGCCCAGATACGCAGTATTTT.

This clonotype came up a few times. The V gene is TRBV7-2, the J gene TRBJ2-2, with TRBD1 as a possible D gene (6 bases). Trimming shortened V by 3 bases and J by 4 bases, and 15 bases separated the two germline ends. The V gene's germline CDR1 is SGHTA and CDR2 FQGNSA. The CDR3 is made up of 16 amino acids. CDR3 region: CASSLNQGSGTGELFF. The CDR3 DNA follows: TGTGCCAGCAGCTTGAACCAGGGGTCGGGCACCGGGGAGCTGTTTTTT.

This clonotype was seen a few times. V and J are TRBV7-3 and TRBJ1-4, with D possibly TRBD1 on 6 matching bases. This CDR3 is 15 amino acids long. V was trimmed by 5 bases and J by 4 bases, leaving 14 bases between them. In germline, CDR1 is SGHTA, CDR2 FQGTGA. The CDR3, as DNA: TGTGCCAGCAGCCGTCAGGGGAGACTTAATGAAAAACTGTTTTTT. It encodes CASSRQGRLNEKLFF.

This chain links TRBV6-2 or TRBV6-3 with TRBJ2-7; maybe TRBD2 (5 bases). Germline lookup yields CDR1 MNHEY and CDR2 SVGEGT. Trimming took 4 bases from V and 3 from J, leaving 13 bases between them. CDR3 length: 14 amino acids. Here the CDR3 DNA reads TGTGCCAGCAGTTCCCGCTCCCGGGGCTACGAGCAGTACGTC. It specifies CASSSRSRGYEQYV.

The gene calls are TRBV18 and TRBJ1-5; D is ambiguous. Trimming left V 3 bases short and J 3 bases short, with 3 bases between. The CDR3 sequence is 12 residues long. Germline CDR1 and CDR2: KGHSH and LQKENI. The CDR3 region is CASSPYNQPQHF. In nucleotides, the CDR3 is TGTGCCAGCTCACCGTACAATCAGCCCCAGCATTTT.

This clonotype came up a few times. The chain couples TRBV5-6 to TRBJ2-2, with TRBD2 identical over 9 bases. J gave up 4 bases and V 2 bases, and 6 bases lay outside the gene matches. Germline loops: CDR1 SGHDT, CDR2 YYEEEE. This CDR3 contains 16 residues. As DNA, the CDR3 is TGTGCCAGCAGCTTCTTAGCGGGGGACCCCACCGGGGAGCTGTTTTTT. It codes for CASSFLAGDPTGELFF.

This clonotype has ten or more counts. The V and J genes are TRBV4-1 and TRBJ2-2; D ambiguous. The germline V gene has CDR1 MGHRA and CDR2 YSYEKL. The ends were cut back, 3 bases at V and 5 bases at J, with 10 bases in the middle. This CDR3 is 14 amino acids long. As DNA, the CDR3 is TGCGCCAGCAGCCAGCAACAAGTTACCGGGGAGCTGTTTTTT. It encodes CASSQQQVTGELFF.